This T cell receptor (beta chain) derives from a study of neurological immune-mediated disorders. The sample holds many counts of this clonotype. TCRdb reprocessed the 5' RACE reads with MiXCR, giving one entry per CDR3 protein. The sample includes tens of thousands of distinct CDR3 sequences, under 4.5% of them seen just once. Noted time point: longitudinal time-point 3. Sequenced sample: PBMCs. The sequence derives from a woman aged 55-69 years with multiple sclerosis.

DNA for the CDR3: TGTGCCAGCAGCGGAACATGGGGCAGGGTCTTGGTTGAAAAACTGTTTTTT. Translation: CASSGTWGRVLVEKLFF. The chain is built from TRBV9 and TRBJ1-4, with D maybe TRBD1 (5 bases). The CDR3 contains 17 residues. V lost 3 bases and J 7 bases, leaving 22 bases between the germline ends. From germline, CDR1 is SGDLS and CDR2 YYNGEE.